This T cell receptor (beta chain) was sequenced for a study of PD-L1 blockade in urothelial cancer. Study-wide background: About 85% of the roughly 29 patients comprised males who had bladder-origin urothelial cancer. Findings and caveats of the study: Better survival was predicted by below-median pretreatment blood TCR clonality.

The CDR3 totals 12 residues. Trimming cost V 3 bases and J 10 bases; bases outside gene matches: 7. CDR1 is GTSNPN, CDR2 SVGIG, per germline (reference sequence). Comment on this clone: Its matching antigen is unknown.

Only in-frame clones appear in the TCRdb table, and some are missing; sequencing was by immunoSEQ multiplex PCR. The table lists 90,000 to 120,000 clones, about nine tenths of them singletons. The source material was PBMCs, sampled around atezolizumab (anti-PD-L1) treatment. This clonotype was sampled from a woman of 80 years or more with urothelial cancer. The chain has TRBV30 and TRBJ1-1, with 8 bases identical to TRBD1. The CDR3: CAWRPDRESAFF. The CDR3 region has the DNA TGTGCCTGGAGACCGGACAGGGAATCAGCTTTCTTT.